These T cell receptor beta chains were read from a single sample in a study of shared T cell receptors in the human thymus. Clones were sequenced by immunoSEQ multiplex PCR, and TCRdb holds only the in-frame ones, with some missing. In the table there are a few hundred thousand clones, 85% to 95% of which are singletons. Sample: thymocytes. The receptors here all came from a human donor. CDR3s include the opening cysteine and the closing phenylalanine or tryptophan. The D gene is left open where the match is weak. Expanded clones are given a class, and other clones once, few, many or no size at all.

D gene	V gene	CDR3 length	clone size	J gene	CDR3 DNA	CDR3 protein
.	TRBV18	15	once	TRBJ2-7	TGTGCCAGCTCACCACGTTCACTAGAGGGCTACGAGCAGTACTTC	CASSPRSLEGYEQYF
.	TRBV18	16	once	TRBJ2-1	TGTGCCAGCTCACCACTTTACGGAGATTCCTACAATGAGCAGTTCTTC	CASSPLYGDSYNEQFF
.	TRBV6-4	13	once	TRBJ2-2	TGTGCCAGCAGTGACTCGCGGGGTCGGGAGCTGTTTTTT	CASSDSRGRELFF
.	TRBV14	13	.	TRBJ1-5	TGTGCCAGCAGCCAAGAGGATGGTCAGCCCCAGCATTTT	CASSQEDGQPQHF
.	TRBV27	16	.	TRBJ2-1	TGTGCCAGCAGTCCGTGGGGGCGTCATACCTACAATGAGCAGTTCTTC	CASSPWGRHTYNEQFF
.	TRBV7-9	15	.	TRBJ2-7	TGTGCCAGCAGATTAAGAGGGGAAACCCCCCACGAGCAGTACTTC	CASRLRGETPHEQYF
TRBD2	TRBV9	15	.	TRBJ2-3	TGTGCCAGCAGCGTGGGCGGGAGTACAACAGATACGCAGTATTTT	CASSVGGSTTDTQYF
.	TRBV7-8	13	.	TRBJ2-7	TGTGCCAGCAGCCCGGGGCCTTCCTACGAGCAGTACTTC	CASSPGPSYEQYF
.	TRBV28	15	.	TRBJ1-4	TGTGCCAGCAGTTGGGGCGGCGCAACTAATGAAAAACTGTTTTTT	CASSWGGATNEKLFF
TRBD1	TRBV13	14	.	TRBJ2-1	TGTGCCAGCAGCGCAGGACAGGGGTACAATGAGCAGTTCTTC	CASSAGQGYNEQFF
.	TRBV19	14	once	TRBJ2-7	TGTGCCAGTAGCATGAGAGGTGAGGGCTACGAGCAGTACTTC	CASSMRGEGYEQYF
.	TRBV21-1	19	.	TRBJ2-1	TGTGCCAGCAGCACTGGGTGTCAGCGGGAGGGCCGGGGGAACAATGAGCAGTTCTTC	CASSTGCQREGRGNNEQFF
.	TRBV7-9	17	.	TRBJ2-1	TGTGCCAGCAGCTTAGTTCGGGGGCCTAGCTCCTACAATGAGCAGTTCTTC	CASSLVRGPSSYNEQFF
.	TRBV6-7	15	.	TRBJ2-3	TGTGCCAGCAGTTACTCAGGCCTAGCACCAGATACGCAGTATTTT	CASSYSGLAPDTQYF
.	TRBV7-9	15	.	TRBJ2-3	TGTGCCAGCAGCGTGGAAGCGCTGAGCACAGATACGCAGTATTTT	CASSVEALSTDTQYF
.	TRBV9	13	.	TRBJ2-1	TGCACTAGCAACGGGCTCCCTGAGAATGAGCAGTTCTTC	CTSNGLPENEQFF
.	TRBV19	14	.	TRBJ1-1	TGTGCCAGTAGTATAGGGCGGCAGTTTGATGAAGCTTTCTTT	CASSIGRQFDEAFF
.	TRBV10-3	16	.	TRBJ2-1	TGTGCCATCAGTGAGTTGGGCCCGGACCTGTGGGATGAGCAGTTCTTC	CAISELGPDLWDEQFF
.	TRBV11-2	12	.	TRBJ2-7	TGTGCCAGCAGCTTAGCGGCCTACGAGCAGTACTTC	CASSLAAYEQYF
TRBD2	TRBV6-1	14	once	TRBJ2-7	TGTGCCAGCAGCCCGGGACTAGCGGACTACGAGCAGTACTTC	CASSPGLADYEQYF
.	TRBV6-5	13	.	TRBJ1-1	TGTGCCAGCAGTCCGCAGGAGAACACTGAAGCTTTCTTT	CASSPQENTEAFF
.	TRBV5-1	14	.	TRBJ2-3	TGCGCCAGCAGCTCCCACGGGACATCAGATACGCAGTATTTT	CASSSHGTSDTQYF
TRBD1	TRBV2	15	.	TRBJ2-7	TGTGCCAGCAGTCTCGTCGGACAGGGAACCTACGAGCAGTACTTC	CASSLVGQGTYEQYF
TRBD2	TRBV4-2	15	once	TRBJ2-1	TGTGCCAGCAGCCTACGGGAGGGCTCCTACAATGAGCAGTTCTTC	CASSLREGSYNEQFF
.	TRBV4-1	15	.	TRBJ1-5	TGCGCCAGCAGCCAAGTCGTAGGGGGAAATCAGCCCCAGCATTTT	CASSQVVGGNQPQHF
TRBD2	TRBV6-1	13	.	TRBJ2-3	TGTGCCAGCAACGACGGGACTAGTCATACGCAGTATTTT	CASNDGTSHTQYF
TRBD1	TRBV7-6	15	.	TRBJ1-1	TGTGCCAGCAGCTCGGGGGACAGGTCGAACACTGAAGCTTTCTTT	CASSSGDRSNTEAFF
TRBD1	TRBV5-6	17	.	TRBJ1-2	TGTGCCAGCAGCTTGGGACGTAACAGGGGGCGCTTCTATGGCTACACCTTC	CASSLGRNRGRFYGYTF
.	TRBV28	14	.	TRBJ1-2	TGTGCCAGCAGTTTAGGCCAGGGTAGTTATGGCTACACCTTC	CASSLGQGSYGYTF
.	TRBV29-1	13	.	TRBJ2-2	TGCAGCGCTGCAGGGGTTAACACCGGGGAGCTGTTTTTT	CSAAGVNTGELFF
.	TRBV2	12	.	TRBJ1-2	TGTGCCAGCAGCGGGGTGTACTATGGCTACACCTTC	CASSGVYYGYTF
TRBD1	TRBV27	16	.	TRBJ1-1	TGTGCCAGCAGGAACGGGGCAGGGGGACGGAACACTGAAGCTTTCTTT	CASRNGAGGRNTEAFF
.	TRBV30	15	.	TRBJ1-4	TGTGCCTGGAGTGTAACCCCGGCAACTAATGAAAAACTGTTTTTT	CAWSVTPATNEKLFF
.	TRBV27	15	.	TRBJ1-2	TGTGCCAGCAGTTACGGGTCAGGGGCGGGCTATGGCTACACCTTC	CASSYGSGAGYGYTF
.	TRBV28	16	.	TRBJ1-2	TGTGCCAGCAGTCCCCAAGCAGCAGCAGTTAACTATGGCTACACCTTC	CASSPQAAAVNYGYTF
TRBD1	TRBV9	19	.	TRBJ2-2	TGTGCCAGCAGCGTGAGCCCCGGGACAGGGATGGGTTATGGCGGGGAGCTGTTTTTT	CASSVSPGTGMGYGGELFF
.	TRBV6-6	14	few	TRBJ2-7	TGTGCCAGCAGTTACGTGGACGGAGCCTACGAGCAGTACTTC	CASSYVDGAYEQYF
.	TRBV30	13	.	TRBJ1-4	TGTGCCTGGAGGAGTAAGGGGATTGAAAAACTGTTTTTT	CAWRSKGIEKLFF
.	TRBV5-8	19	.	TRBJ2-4	TGTGCCAGCAGTTTTAGACAGGGCGGACTAGTAGCGATCCTCAATCCCCAGTACTTC	CASSFRQGGLVAILNPQYF
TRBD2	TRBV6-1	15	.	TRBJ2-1	TGTGCCAGCAGTTGGCCGGGACTAGTCGCCAATGAGCAGTTCTTC	CASSWPGLVANEQFF
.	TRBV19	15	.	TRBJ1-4	TGTGCCAGTAGTACCAGAAACTCAACTAATGAAAAACTGTTTTTT	CASSTRNSTNEKLFF
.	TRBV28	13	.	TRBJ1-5	TGTGCCAGCAGCAACAGGGACAATCAGCCCCAGCATTTT	CASSNRDNQPQHF
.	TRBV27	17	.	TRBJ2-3	TGTGCCAGCAGTTTAGCCCCTAAGGGGGTGTCCACAGATACGCAGTATTTT	CASSLAPKGVSTDTQYF
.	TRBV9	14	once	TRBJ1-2	TGTGCCAGCAGCAGCGGACGGCCGGCTAAGGGCTACACCTTC	CASSSGRPAKGYTF
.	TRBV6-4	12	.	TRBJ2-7	TGTGCCAGCAGTGACTCGATCTACGAGCAGTACTTC	CASSDSIYEQYF
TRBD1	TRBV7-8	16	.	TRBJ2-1	TGTGCCAGCAGCTTTCTCGACAGGGTTTGTGACAATGAGCAGTTCTTC	CASSFLDRVCDNEQFF
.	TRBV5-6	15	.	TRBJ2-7	TGTGCCAGCAGCTTGAGTTTGGCTCCCTCCTACGAGCAGTACTTC	CASSLSLAPSYEQYF
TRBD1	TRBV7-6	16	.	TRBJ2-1	TGTGCCAGCAGATCACCTGCGCAGGGGGCAAGTAATGAGCAGTTCTTC	CASRSPAQGASNEQFF
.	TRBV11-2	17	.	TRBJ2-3	TGTGCCAGCAGCCCCCAACCGGAGCGGAGAAGCACAGATACGCAGTATTTT	CASSPQPERRSTDTQYF